Below, one TCR beta chain is given with its context. This clonotype was seen only a few times. Its antigen remains unidentified. No qualities accompany the bases; no much larger clone lies one base away. This sample is drawn from a study of identical twins (dated by TCRdb to 2016 to 2017). Study-wide context: To test whether fetal clonotypes persist, this study deep-sequenced TCR alpha and beta repertoires from monozygotic twins, from unrelated adults of various ages, and from cord blood. To rule out contamination, the twin experiments were replicated at different times with different library preparation protocols. The research as a whole found: Fewer insertions were carried by abundant cord blood beta clonotypes; a weaker similar trend was observed in young adult naive repertoires, while no such trend was observed in memory repertoires. In beta out-of-frame sequences, excess twin sharing was weaker, because having fewer shared sequences lowered the signal-to-noise ratio. Out-of-frame TCR alpha sharing in monozygotic twins was systematically underestimated by recombination models, whereas sharing between unrelated individuals was in agreement with the recombination models. Because the same donors could not be followed over many years, the conclusions depended on cross-sectional statistical analysis. Invariant T cells such as MAIT and iNKT could partly confound zero-insertion analyses, although diverse VJ usage argued against such confounding for most clonotypes. Compared with coincidental sharing between unrelated individuals, out-of-frame TCR alpha sequences shared between twins showed an excess of sequences with low generation probability.

All donors were healthy Caucasians. Three pairs of female monozygotic twins, all aged about 18 to 29 years, were included in the twin cohort. The RNA used for TCR libraries was isolated from peripheral blood mononuclear cells. Counted from cysteine to phenylalanine, this CDR3 has 14 amino acids. Left in the record is the CDR3 DNA by itself, 42 bases read in frame from the first base. Germline trimming: 5 bases from V, 1 base from J; junction bases outside gene matches: 3. In the germline V gene (reference sequence), CDR1 corresponds to MNHEY and CDR2 to SMNVEV. Library creation used 5' RACE. Instrument on record: Illumina HiSeq 2000. A universal primer binding site was added through template switching, and the final cDNA carried a unique molecular identifier so that TCR cDNA molecules could be counted accurately. First-strand cDNA for TCR alpha and beta chains was synthesized from specific primers in the conserved constant-segment region. To control for contamination, each cDNA library was double barcoded with a SMART-Mk sample barcode plus Illumina barcodes. TruSeq adapter sequences and Illumina sample barcodes were added in two successive PCR steps. Sequencing of the TCR alpha and beta cDNA libraries was done on the Illumina HiSeq platform using custom primers. Per the source publication's procedure: MiGEC was used to process raw reads and extract unique molecular identifiers, and MiXCR was used to find CDR3 positions. For each individual, recombination models were inferred using an EM algorithm with the repgenHMM and IGoR tools. Shared clonotype analysis was performed with the tcR package in R, normalizing sharing by the product of cloneset sizes. To study raw recombination without the effects of thymic and clonal selection, out-of-frame nonproductive sequences were analyzed. Through fastp at Q25 and MiXCR, TCRdb rebuilt clones from the public reads, retaining in-frame beta chains. Each CDR3 protein appears once, grouped with its most common genes and DNA. TCRdb's processing, not the authors', yielded these V and J calls. Recorded for this sample are 700,000 or so distinct CDR3 sequences; around 8.6% of them occurred a single time. The ten largest clones add up to about 0.98% of the sample.

The same sample was also used in a study of yellow fever vaccine responses in identical twins. Drawing on the second study: According to the authors, in identical twins the way T cells responded to vaccination appeared partly convergent and partly personalized. In identical twins, the study followed T cell clones that responded to the vaccine with precision.

This chain is built from TRBV27 and TRBJ2-5; 8 bases in the junction line up with TRBD1. Material for sequencing was PBMCs. This sequence originates from a woman between 18 and 30 years old in good health. The DNA reads as follows: TGTGCCAGCAGTAGACAGGGGACCCAAGAGACCCAGTACTTC. Translated, it gives CASSRQGTQETQYF.